This TCR beta chain was recorded in a study of neurological immune-mediated disorders (dated by TCRdb to the late 2010s). The study in broad terms: Among the 35 or so multiple sclerosis patients, approximately 30 had relapsing-remitting MS and 3 had secondary progressive MS. Peripheral blood TCR-beta repertoires from HTLV-I-associated myelopathy (HAM/TSP) patients, multiple sclerosis patients and healthy controls were compared by UMI-based sequencing. Longitudinal samples, technical triplicates and paired sorted CD4+ and CD8+ T-cell subsets, alongside PBMC samples, were included among the roughly 110 TCR-beta libraries. The cohort comprised 60 to 75 subjects: approximately 15 HAM/TSP patients, some 34 multiple sclerosis patients and some 20 healthy controls.

This clonotype has a count of ten or more. Its antigen remains undetermined. It has no much larger one-base neighbor in the sample; base qualities were not kept. Deletion took 5 bases off V and 5 bases off J, with a span of 13 bases between the germline ends. The CDR3 holds 14 amino acids from the cysteine to the phenylalanine. Of all the DNA, just the CDR3 is kept, 42 bases in frame from base 1. Here is what the overall study found, with its caveats: The MS cluster showed no association with clinical or MRI features, and the authors stated that larger cohorts are needed. Phylogenetic analysis grouped repertoires from 18 of 34 MS patients into a cluster of related CDR3 sequences, suggesting a possible repertoire-level signature. Expanded clones from different subjects shared no identical CDR3 amino acid sequences, which suggests that TCR-beta repertoires were private in all groups. TCR clonal expansion was highest in HAM/TSP patients and lowest in MS patients, with MS patients falling below even healthy controls.

For unsorted PBMC libraries, 2 million PBMCs were used after storage in RNAlater at -80 degrees C until RNA extraction. Multiple sclerosis patients were enrolled in a US clinical protocol evaluating disease progression by magnetic resonance imaging. Peripheral blood underwent Ficoll-Hypaque density gradient centrifugation to isolate PBMCs, which were then cryopreserved in liquid nitrogen. To synthesize cDNA, template-switch 5'RACE was performed with a primer carrying a 10-nucleotide random unique molecular identifier so that each TCR transcript was tagged. Every sequencing run covered 15-18 subjects and yielded more than 160 million TCR-beta sequences. The RNeasy kit was used for extraction of total RNA. The KAPA Real-time Library Amplification kit was used to amplify TCR-beta VDJ regions with primers targeting the TCR constant region and the 5'RACE anchor. A first PCR added sample indexes and Illumina adaptors, after which a second PCR increased the library yield. After purification with Ampure beads, the TCR product of roughly 650 bp was size-selected on a 2% E-gel SizeSelection system. Before pooling, libraries had their quality checked on a Bioanalyzer, their concentration measured with Qubit, and their quantity determined with the Kapa Library Quantification kit. An Illumina HiSeq 2500 was used to sequence the libraries paired-end at 2 x 150 bp. To increase sequence diversity, roughly 24-32% phiX was spiked into each library pool. Per the original workflow: The UMI-based MiGEC pipeline processed quality-filtered reads and removed over 80% of raw TCR sequences during error correction. VDJ genes were aligned to IMGT germline references, and clonotypes were defined by unique CDR3 amino acid sequence plus V-J genes. Clonal expansion, Shannon diversity and CDR3 relatedness (CalcPairwiseDistances, ClusterSamples) were evaluated with VDJtools, and phylogenetic trees were built with CLCbio workbench. Clones with at least 8 unique UMIs were defined as expanded, with this threshold being based on coefficient-of-variation modelling across technical triplicates. TCRdb itself trimmed the public reads at Q25 with fastp, ran MiXCR and retained productive beta chains. Each entry is one CDR3 protein sequence, shown with its most common DNA and genes. The V and J calls follow TCRdb's processing rather than the paper's. The sample records tens of thousands of distinct CDR3 sequences, 3.5% to 4.5% of which are singletons. The ten largest account for 2.6% of the sample.

Sequenced sample: PBMCs. This receptor was taken from a man aged 50-59 years with multiple sclerosis. Recombination joined TRBV12-3 or TRBV12-4 with TRBJ1-5, with TRBD1 perhaps the D gene, on 5 matching bases. The CDR3 region has the sequence CASSPDGAYQPQHF. The sequenced DNA: TGTGCCAGCAGTCCCGATGGGGCGTATCAGCCCCAGCATTTT.